The entry below describes one T cell receptor beta chain. This clonotype has a handful of counts. Its recognized antigen is unknown. No clone much larger than this one lies a single base away; base qualities are absent. Sequencing instrument: Illumina HiSeq 1500. TCRdb reprocessed the public reads (quality trimming at Q25 with fastp, clone calling with MiXCR) and kept in-frame beta chains. Here each entry gathers all rows of one CDR3 protein and keeps the most common genes and DNA. The sample has 340,000 or so distinct CDR3 sequences on record, 20% to 25% of them singletons. The ten largest clones represent roughly 15% of the sample. The germline V gene supplies CDR1 SGHRS and CDR2 YFSETQ. Trimming removed 0 bases from V and 0 bases from J, leaving 8 bases between the germline ends. The CDR3, from cysteine to phenylalanine, totals 15 residues. Left in the record is the CDR3 DNA by itself, 45 bases read in frame from the first base.

The data derive from a study of T cell repertoires in cytomegalovirus infection (dated by TCRdb to the late 2010s). Regarding the study in general: Recently identified HLA-C-restricted CMV epitopes, whose presentation resists viral immunomodulation, were targeted by peptide stimulations together with well-studied HLA-B-restricted epitopes. Because public TCR beta signatures pointed to carriage of CMV infection together with the matching HLA type, the HLA type of each donor mattered for the analysis.

Reading the label with the study, this specimen's treatment or condition is: in vitro stimulation with specific CMV peptide epitopes to enrich CMV-specific T cells. Study-wide findings and limitations: The ex vivo response was dominated by HLA-C-restricted CMV-specific TCR beta clonotypes, which also provided the single most frequent clonotype in two of eight donors. Cumulative frequency of public TCR beta family members discriminated carriers of CMV infection plus the relevant HLA type in this cohort and an independent 352-donor cohort.

The receptor was derived from a human donor in good health (CMV status not recorded). Some clones in this sample may be carry-over from other donors' samples. The sample was cultured PBMCs, taken from culture after CMV antigen stimulation. Recombination connected TRBV5-1 to TRBJ2-3; the D gene cannot be named for sure. The DNA sequence follows: TGCGCCAGCAGCTTGGAGGCGGCTAGCACAGATACGCAGTATTTT. This gives the protein CASSLEAASTDTQYF.